One and the same sample provided the 27 T cell receptor beta chains below, sequenced in a study of shared clonotypes between healthy human individuals. TCRdb's copy holds only in-frame clones and misses some; the assay was immunoSEQ multiplex PCR. The profile covers just over 2,000,000 clones, with roughly 95% appearing a single time and about 1.1% taken by the ten largest. The naive CD8 subset, CD45RO-negative cells positively selected for CCR7, excluded terminally differentiated effector memory CD45RA+ cells. Sequences were obtained from naive CD8+ T cells sorted from blood. The receptors originated from a man between 18 and 29 years old in good health.

Written as DNA, the CDR3 is TGTGCCAGCAACCTCGGGACGTATAACTATGGCTACACCTTC. It encodes CASNLGTYNYGYTF. This chain joins TRBV11-2 and TRBJ1-2; maybe TRBD1 (5 bases). The CDR3 sequence is 14 residues long. Deletions cut 7 bases from V and 1 base from J, with 13 bases between. Per the germline V gene, CDR1 is SGHAT and CDR2 is FQNNGV. Using reference TRBV11-2 and TRBJ1-2 for the parts outside the CDR3, the full variable domain is EAGVAQSPRYKIIEKRQSVAFWCNPISGHATLYWYQQILGQGPKLLIQFQNNGVVDDSQLPKDRFSAERLKGVDSTLKIQPAKLEDSAVYLCASNLGTYNYGYTFGSGTRLTVV.

The gene calls are TRBV5-4 and TRBJ2-3; 8 bases line up with TRBD2. V lost 2 bases, J lost 5 bases, and 4 bases stayed unmatched. Germline assignment: CDR1 SGHNT and CDR2 YYREEE (reference sequence). This CDR3 comprises 14 residues. The CDR3 bases are TGTGCCAGCAGCTTCGCGGGGGGCGTAGATACGCAGTATTTT. Translating it yields CASSFAGGVDTQYF.

V usage is TRBV4-1 and J usage is TRBJ2-1; D is perhaps TRBD2 (6 bases). Germline CDR1 and CDR2: MGHRA and YSYEKL. The CDR3 loop spans 16 amino acids. Trimming shortened V by 1 base and J by 5 bases, and 15 bases separated the two germline ends. CDR3 nucleotide sequence: TGCGCCAGCAGCCAAGTGGGGGGACTTGGAAACAATGAGCAGTTCTTC. Protein: CASSQVGGLGNNEQFF.

This clone was picked up a small number of times. V usage is TRBV2 and J usage is TRBJ2-7; D gene unclear. The CDR3 consists of 15 residues. V lost 0 bases and J 2 bases, leaving 11 bases between the germline ends. CDR1 and CDR2 from the germline V gene are SNHLY and FYNNEI. The CDR3 protein is CASSEAPGYAYEQYF. CDR3 sequence (DNA): TGTGCCAGCAGTGAAGCGCCAGGCTATGCCTACGAGCAGTACTTC.

This chain joins TRBV19 and TRBJ1-2; D call uncertain. The ends were cut back, 5 bases at V and 9 bases at J, with 13 bases in the middle. Germline CDR1 reads LNHDA; CDR2 reads SQIVND (reference sequence). CDR3 length: 12 residues. Here the CDR3 DNA reads TGTGCCAGTAGTGGACTACAGATGCGCTACACCTTC. Its translation: CASSGLQMRYTF. The full variable domain, in which reference TRBV19 and TRBJ1-2 provide the parts outside the CDR3, is DGGITQSPKYLFRKEGQNVTLSCEQNLNHDAMYWYRQDPGQGLRLIYYSQIVNDFQKGDIAEGYSVSREKKESFPLTVTSAQKNPTAFYLCASSGLQMRYTFGSGTRLTVV.

V and J are TRBV27 and TRBJ2-2; a weak D match, TRBD2 (5 bases). Germline V gene data show CDR1 as MNHEY and CDR2 as SMNVEV (reference sequence). The CDR3 is made up of 15 amino acids. V gave up 0 bases and J gave up 5 bases, with 10 bases separating them. The CDR3 loop is CASSLSQTGTGELFF. The CDR3 region has the DNA TGTGCCAGCAGTTTATCCCAGACGGGAACCGGGGAGCTGTTTTTT.

The chain combines TRBV15 with TRBJ2-2, with 8 bases that match TRBD2. Germline V gene sequence: CDR1 LNHNV, CDR2 YYDKDF (reference sequence). The CDR3 covers 16 residues. The V and J ends lost 3 bases and 6 bases, in that order; junction bases with no gene match: 9. The CDR3 loop is CATSSISGNPPGELFF. The DNA of the CDR3 is TGTGCCACCAGCAGTATTAGCGGGAATCCCCCCGGGGAGCTGTTTTTT.

Notes on this clone: The same CDR3 also results from other DNA sequences found in this sample. The V gene is TRBV5-6, the J gene TRBJ2-7, with 11 bases identical to TRBD2. Trimming cost V 0 bases and J 2 bases; bases outside gene matches: 1. The CDR3 contains 15 residues. The germline gives CDR1 SGHDT, CDR2 YYEEEE. CDR3 coding DNA: TGTGCCAGCAGCTTGGGACTAGCGGGACCCTACGAGCAGTACTTC. Translated, it gives CASSLGLAGPYEQYF.

Turning to this clone: Since no conserved phenylalanine or tryptophan closes the CDR3, a read error is the likely cause. The chain couples TRBV10-2 to TRBJ1-2, with no clear D. The germline V gene encodes CDR1 WSHSY and CDR2 SAAADI. Trimming cost V 8 bases and J 5 bases, with 15 bases left between them. This CDR3 contains 13 residues. Here the CDR3 DNA reads TGCGCCAGCGTGGGTGGCAGCGGATATGGCTACACCCTC. It translates to CASVGGSGYGYTL.

This clone was picked up a small number of times. V gene TRBV6-5 combines with J gene TRBJ1-6; a weak D match, TRBD1 (5 bases). The CDR3 has 14 residues. From germline, CDR1 is MNHEY and CDR2 SVGAGI. V was clipped by 7 bases and J by 10 bases, with 17 bases between them. CDR3 nucleotides: TGTGCCAGCACCCCCGCCGGGACTTTATCACCCCTCCACTTT. It specifies CASTPAGTLSPLHF.

The V and J genes are TRBV28 and TRBJ2-7, with D perhaps being TRBD1 or TRBD2 (5 bases each). Germline-derived CDR1 and CDR2 are MDHEN and SYDVKM. V was shortened by 10 bases and J by 2 bases, with 12 bases between the two germline ends. This CDR3 contains 12 residues. The CDR3 nucleotides read TGTGCCACCTGTCGGGGCCCCTACGAGCAGTACTTC. Translation gives CATCRGPYEQYF.

The V call is TRBV28, the J call TRBJ2-1; 7 nucleotides match TRBD2. V lost 4 bases and J lost 2; bases outside the gene matches: 11. The germline V gene encodes CDR1 MDHEN and CDR2 SYDVKM. The CDR3 is made up of 17 amino acids. The CDR3 DNA follows: TGTGCCAGCAGTTCCGGAGCGGGGAGGAGTCCCTACAATGAGCAGTTCTTC. This translates into CASSSGAGRSPYNEQFF.

A remark on this clone: Mismatch with germline at one junction end may stem from a read error. Written as DNA, the CDR3 is TGCGCCAGCAGCCAAACGGGACAGGGGGCCGTCGAGCAGTACTTC. Translating it yields CASSQTGQGAVEQYF. This rearrangement joins TRBV5-4 to TRBJ2-7; TRBD1 matches at 12 bases. This CDR3 has 15 residues. Germline V gene lookup returns CDR1 SGHNT and CDR2 YYREEE (reference sequence). The whole variable domain, filled in from reference TRBV5-4 and TRBJ2-7, reads ETGVTQSPTHLIKTRGQQVTLRCSSQSGHNTVSWYQQALGQGPQFIFQYYREEENGRGNFPPRFSGLQFPNYSSELNVNALELDDSALYLCASSQTGQGAVEQYFGPGTRLTVT.

The rearrangement links TRBV7-9 to TRBJ2-5; no clear D gene. Between the trimmed V and J ends, which lost 3 bases and 6 bases, there was a span of 14 bases. This CDR3 is built from 14 residues. Germline loops: CDR1 SEHNR, CDR2 FQNEAQ (reference sequence). For the CDR3, the DNA is TGTGCCAGCAGCTTCTCTACCGACCCGCAGACCCAGTACTTC. As protein: CASSFSTDPQTQYF.

This sequence joins TRBV5-4 and TRBJ2-5, with 7 bases lining up with TRBD2. The germline V gene encodes CDR1 SGHNT and CDR2 YYREEE (reference sequence). J gave up 2 bases and V 3 bases, and 7 bases lay outside the gene matches. CDR3 length equals 15 residues. CDR3: CASSSPGGTQETQYF. The CDR3 nucleotides are TGTGCCAGCAGCTCCCCGGGAGGTACTCAAGAGACCCAGTACTTC.

The chain recombines TRBV27 with TRBJ2-1; D is undetermined. The V gene lost 8 bases and the J gene lost 4 bases, with 6 bases spanning the gap. In germline, CDR1 is MNHEY, CDR2 SMNVEV (reference sequence). The CDR3 spans 11 residues. The CDR3: CASEKYNEQFF. CDR3 DNA sequence: TGTGCCAGCGAAAAATACAATGAGCAGTTCTTC.

The chain carries TRBV4-1 and TRBJ2-7; possibly TRBD2 for D (5 bases). CDR1 is MGHRA and CDR2 is YSYEKL in the germline V gene. There are 15 residues in the CDR3. V dropped 3 bases and J dropped 2 bases, with 14 bases sitting between them. The CDR3 nucleotides read TGCGCCAGCAGCCAGATAAATACGGGAACCTACGAGCAGTACTTC. Protein: CASSQINTGTYEQYF.

This sequence joins TRBV27 and TRBJ1-5; 10 bases map to TRBD1. V lost 6 bases, J lost 7 bases, and 6 bases stayed unmatched. The CDR3 loop spans 14 amino acids. Per the germline V gene, CDR1 is MNHEY and CDR2 is SMNVEV (reference sequence). CDR3 sequence (DNA): TGTGCCAGCAGACTGACAGGGGGCCGACAGCCCCAGCATTTT. As protein: CASRLTGGRQPQHF.

V gene TRBV18 combines with J gene TRBJ2-7; 7 bases are shared with TRBD1. V lost 2 bases to trimming and J lost 3 bases; unmatched junction nucleotides: 10. CDR1 KGHSH and CDR2 LQKENI come from the germline V gene. The CDR3 contains 16 residues. CDR3 sequence: CASSPKATGAVYEQYF. The CDR3 DNA sequence: TGTGCCAGCTCACCAAAGGCTACAGGGGCCGTCTACGAGCAGTACTTC.

V is TRBV28 and J is TRBJ1-4; no firm D call. Germline CDR1 MDHEN, CDR2 SYDVKM. This CDR3 spans 14 amino acids. V gave up 2 bases and J gave up 5 bases, with 9 bases separating them. CDR3 protein: CASSLNSLNEKLFF. The CDR3 region has the DNA TGTGCCAGCAGTTTAAACAGCTTAAATGAAAAACTGTTTTTT.

V is TRBV4-1 and J is TRBJ2-2; D could derive from TRBD1 or TRBD2 (5 bases each). The CDR3 covers 17 residues. Germline V CDR1 and CDR2: MGHRA, YSYEKL. Trimming removed 0 bases from V and 6 bases from J, with 17 bases in between. CDR3 sequence (DNA): TGCGCCAGCAGCCAAGAGAGGGCCGGGGCGGTGGCCGGGGAGCTGTTTTTT. As protein: CASSQERAGAVAGELFF.

The chain links TRBV10-3 to TRBJ2-3; weak D call: TRBD1 (6 bases). The CDR3 consists of 13 residues. Germline lookup yields CDR1 ENHRY and CDR2 SYGVKD. Trimming removed 8 bases from V and 4 bases from J, with 13 bases in between. The CDR3 loop reads CAIRDTVADTQYF. CDR3 coding DNA: TGTGCCATCCGGGACACCGTGGCAGATACGCAGTATTTT.

The rearrangement uses TRBV6-5 and TRBJ2-3, with 8 bases matching TRBD2. This CDR3 region has 15 residues. The germline CDR1 and CDR2 sequences are MNHEY and SVGAGI. With V trimmed by 2 bases and J by 3 bases, 4 bases remained unmatched. The CDR3 region has the DNA TGTGCCAGCAGTTACGGGATAGCGGGAACAGATACGCAGTATTTT. Amino acids: CASSYGIAGTDTQYF.

V is TRBV9 and J is TRBJ2-3, with D possibly being TRBD2 (6 bases). Per germline, CDR1 SGDLS and CDR2 YYNGEE. Deletions cut 3 bases from V and 1 base from J, with 12 bases between. The CDR3 has 15 residues. In DNA, the CDR3 is TGTGCCAGCAGCGCCTGGCCTAGCGGCACAGATACGCAGTATTTT. It encodes CASSAWPSGTDTQYF. Looking up the rest from reference TRBV9 and TRBJ2-3 gives the full variable domain: DSGVTQTPKHLITATGQRVTLRCSPRSGDLSVYWYQQSLDQGLQFLIQYYNGEERAKGNILERFSAQQFPDLHSELNLSSLELGDSALYFCASSAWPSGTDTQYFGPGTRLTVL.

V is TRBV27 and J is TRBJ1-2, with TRBD1 identical over 8 bases. This CDR3 contains 15 residues. Unmatched junction bases numbered 12, after V lost 5 bases and J lost 7 bases. CDR1 is MNHEY and CDR2 is SMNVEV in the germline V gene (reference sequence). CDR3 coding DNA: TGTGCCAGCAGTCCCGACAGGGGTACCGGGGTTGGCTACACCTTC. It encodes CASSPDRGTGVGYTF.

The CDR3 sequence: CASISGGYEQYF. The CDR3 DNA reads TGCGCCAGCATTAGCGGGGGCTACGAGCAGTACTTC. The rearrangement links TRBV10-2 to TRBJ2-7, with 9 nucleotides matching TRBD2. This CDR3 has 12 amino acids. J gave up 3 bases and V 7 bases, and 1 base lay outside the gene matches. Germline assignment: CDR1 WSHSY and CDR2 SAAADI.

The V call is TRBV27, the J call TRBJ2-7; D assignment may be TRBD1 or TRBD2 (5 bases each). The CDR3 has 16 amino acids. V lost 3 bases, J lost 1 base, and 16 bases lay in between. Per germline, CDR1 MNHEY and CDR2 SMNVEV (reference sequence). The CDR3 DNA sequence: TGTGCCAGCAGTTTCTCATCCGGGACGGAATCCTACGAGCAGTACTTC. This codes for CASSFSSGTESYEQYF.